These 20 T cell receptor beta chains share one sample of origin, sequenced in a study of blood T cell repertoires in COVID-19. TCRdb keeps only in-frame clones here, not all; method: immunoSEQ multiplex PCR. The table shows 250,000 to 300,000 clones, with over 75% occurring only once. Specimen: peripheral blood. The source is a woman younger than 45 with acute or convalescent COVID-19.

The genes are TRBV9 and TRBJ2-6, with a weak D call TRBD1 (5 bases). Per germline, CDR1 SGDLS and CDR2 YYNGEE. Between the trimmed V and J ends, which lost 0 bases and 3 bases, there was a span of 16 bases. The CDR3 contains 18 residues. The CDR3 sequence: CASSVANQGPGGANVLTF. In nucleotides, the CDR3 is TGTGCCAGCAGCGTAGCTAATCAGGGCCCTGGTGGGGCCAACGTCCTGACTTTC.

The V gene is TRBV9, the J gene TRBJ2-2; 8 bases align to TRBD2. The germline V gene encodes CDR1 SGDLS and CDR2 YYNGEE. CDR3 length: 14 residues. With V trimmed by 4 bases and J by 5 bases, 4 bases remained unmatched. In DNA form, the CDR3 reads TGTGCCAGCAGCCCCGGCGGGAGGACCGGGGAGCTGTTTTTT. Protein: CASSPGGRTGELFF.

The chain employs TRBV6-2 or TRBV6-3 and TRBJ2-7; 10 bases are a match to TRBD1. This CDR3 comprises 16 residues. Germline CDR1 and CDR2: MNHEY and SVGEGT. Trimming at V came to 5 bases and at J to 3 bases, leaving 10 bases not matched to a gene. In DNA form, the CDR3 reads TGTGCCAGCAGTAAATACGCCGGGACAGGGGACTACGAGCAGTACTTC. Translated: CASSKYAGTGDYEQYF.

This chain connects TRBV30 to TRBJ2-3, with TRBD1 as a possible D gene (5 bases). Trimming took 3 bases from V and 2 from J, leaving 15 bases between them. The germline gives CDR1 GTSNPN, CDR2 SVGIG (reference sequence). The CDR3 is 15 amino acids. Written as DNA, the CDR3 is TGTGCCTGGAGGAGAGACAGAGCAAACACAGATACGCAGTATTTT. It encodes CAWRRDRANTDTQYF.

The rearrangement links TRBV14 to TRBJ2-1; 9 bases match TRBD2. CDR3 length equals 16 residues. CDR1 SGHDN and CDR2 FVKESK come from the germline V gene. The V gene end was trimmed by 4 bases and the J gene end by 3 bases; junction bases not matched to a gene: 7. CDR3 DNA sequence: TGTGCCAGCAGCCCTCTAGCGGGAACGTTCTACAATGAGCAGTTCTTC. This codes for CASSPLAGTFYNEQFF.

This clone was seen just once. V usage is TRBV27 and J usage is TRBJ2-2; the match to TRBD1 covers 7 bases. Germline lookup yields CDR1 MNHEY and CDR2 SMNVEV (reference sequence). The CDR3 covers 14 residues. V lost 5 bases, J lost 6 bases, and 6 bases stayed unmatched. CDR3 DNA sequence: TGTGCCAGCAGTCCCCGACAGGGTCCCGGGGAGCTGTTTTTT. Protein sequence: CASSPRQGPGELFF.

CDR3 protein: CASRSVVLRENEQFF. The CDR3 bases are TGTGCAAGTCGCTCGGTGGTCTTGCGGGAAAATGAGCAGTTCTTC. The V gene is TRBV12-2, the J gene TRBJ2-1; the table gives TRBD2 as D, unverified against the DNA. TRBV12-2 is flagged as a pseudogene. CDR3 size: 15 residues.

The V and J genes are TRBV7-9 and TRBJ2-2; 7 nucleotides agree with TRBD2. CDR1 is SEHNR, CDR2 FQNEAQ, per germline (reference sequence). With 7 bases clipped from V and 0 bases from J, the junction kept 5 bases outside the gene matches. CDR3 length: 15 amino acids. The CDR3 DNA reads as TGTGCCAGCATCCCCGGGGGGTCGAACACCGGGGAGCTGTTTTTT. Translated: CASIPGGSNTGELFF.

V usage is TRBV19 and J usage is TRBJ1-3; D uncertain. The CDR3 is made up of 16 amino acids. V was cut by 3 bases and J by 1 base, with 13 bases left in between. CDR1 is LNHDA and CDR2 is SQIVND in the germline V gene (reference sequence). CDR3 residues: CASSIGVRMSGNTIYF. CDR3 DNA: TGTGCCAGTAGTATCGGGGTTAGGATGTCTGGAAACACCATATATTTT.

V usage is TRBV5-1 and J usage is TRBJ1-5; 8 nucleotides line up with TRBD1. Per the germline V gene, CDR1 is SGHRS and CDR2 is YFSETQ. Losses at the gene ends were 4 bases for V and 5 bases for J; bases not matched to a gene: 5. The CDR3 contains 14 residues. CDR3 loop: CASSRTGMDQPQHF. The DNA for the CDR3 is TGCGCCAGCAGCAGGACAGGGATGGATCAGCCCCAGCATTTT.

This clone came up once. The chain is built from TRBV4-1 and TRBJ2-3; 9 bases are shared with TRBD2. Germline V lookup: CDR1 MGHRA, CDR2 YSYEKL. Germline trimming cut 0 bases from V and 7 bases from J; bases unmatched to any gene: 5. The CDR3 runs to 15 residues. The DNA of the CDR3 is TGCGCCAGCAGCCAAGATGGTAGCGGGAGAAATACGCAGTATTTT. Encoded protein: CASSQDGSGRNTQYF.

V usage is TRBV5-6 and J usage is TRBJ2-1; D uncertain. The CDR3 contains 12 residues. Trimming pared 7 bases from V and 9 bases from J, leaving 14 bases between. Germline lookup yields CDR1 SGHDT and CDR2 YYEEEE. The CDR3 is CASAGLIGEQFF. Here the CDR3 DNA reads TGTGCCAGCGCCGGTTTGATCGGTGAGCAGTTCTTC. The whole variable domain, filled in from reference TRBV5-6 and TRBJ2-1, reads DAGVTQSPTHLIKTRGQQVTLRCSPKSGHDTVSWYQQALGQGPQFIFQYYEEEERQRGNFPDRFSGHQFPNYSSELNVNALLLGDSALYLCASAGLIGEQFFGPGTRLTVL.

This clone was detected a few times. DNA of the CDR3: TGTGCTGTCAATACAGGGGGAAGCAATCAGCCCCAGCATTTT. This gives the protein CAVNTGGSNQPQHF. The chain recombines TRBV28 with TRBJ1-5, with 8 bases fitting TRBD1. Germline V gene data show CDR1 as MDHEN and CDR2 as SYDVKM. The CDR3 has 14 residues.

The chain uses TRBV19 and TRBJ2-2; no clear D. The V gene's germline CDR1 is LNHDA and CDR2 SQIVND (reference sequence). This CDR3 comprises 14 residues. Trimming shortened V by 9 bases and J by 1 base, and 12 bases separated the two germline ends. The CDR3 here is CASKISENTGELFF. The CDR3, as DNA: TGTGCCAGCAAAATCAGCGAGAACACCGGGGAGCTGTTTTTT.

V gene TRBV4-2 combines with J gene TRBJ2-3, with unresolved D. The CDR3 has 12 residues. Germline CDR1 and CDR2: LGHNA and YNFKEQ. V was pared by 0 bases and J by 8 bases, with 6 bases between. In DNA form, the CDR3 reads TGTGCCAGCAGCCAAGATCTAGGTACGCAGTATTTT. This gives the protein CASSQDLGTQYF.

This chain joins TRBV7-2 and TRBJ2-5, with a weak D call TRBD1 (5 bases). The V end was cut by 5 bases, the J end by 5 bases, with 15 bases between. The CDR3 is 14 amino acids. Germline-derived CDR1 and CDR2 are SGHTA and FQGNSA. The CDR3 DNA reads as TGTGCCAGCAGCCCCCTGGGGCCTTCGGAGACCCAGTACTTC. The encoded protein is CASSPLGPSETQYF.

V usage is TRBV5-8 and J usage is TRBJ1-5; D perhaps matches TRBD1 (6 bases). V dropped 1 base and J dropped 6 bases, with 17 bases sitting between them. Germline V gene data show CDR1 as SGHTS and CDR2 as YDEGEE. This CDR3 region has 16 residues. CDR3 region: CASSLWAGVIIQPQHF. For the CDR3, the DNA is TGTGCCAGCAGCTTGTGGGCAGGGGTAATAATTCAGCCCCAGCATTTT. Filled out from reference TRBV5-8 and TRBJ1-5, the complete variable domain reads EAGVTQSPTHLIKTRGQQATLRCSPISGHTSVYWYQQALGLGLQFLLWYDEGEERNRGNFPPRFSGRQFPNYSSELNVNALELEDSALYLCASSLWAGVIIQPQHFGDGTRLSIL.

V is TRBV5-1 and J is TRBJ1-1; 9 bases fit TRBD1. V lost 0 bases, J lost 8 bases, and 8 bases stayed unmatched. Per germline, CDR1 SGHRS and CDR2 YFSETQ. This CDR3 comprises 15 residues. CDR3 residues: CASSLDGRDRAEAFF. In DNA, the CDR3 is TGCGCCAGCAGCTTGGACGGAAGGGACAGGGCCGAAGCTTTCTTT.

The rearrangement joins TRBV12-3 or TRBV12-4 to TRBJ1-4; D unclear. V lost 5 bases, J lost 8 bases, and 12 bases lay in between. The length of the CDR3 is 13 residues. The chain's CDR3 is CASSLSKQEKLFF. In nucleotides, the CDR3 is TGTGCCAGCAGTCTCAGCAAACAGGAAAAACTGTTTTTT.

This chain joins TRBV7-2 and TRBJ2-7, with D perhaps TRBD2 (6 bases). V lost 5 bases and J lost 2, with 13 bases in between. The CDR3 has 14 amino acids. Looked up from germline, CDR1 is SGHTA and CDR2 is FQGNSA. Written as DNA, the CDR3 is TGTGCCAGCAGCCTCTTTCGGGAGACCTACGAGCAGTACTTC. Residues: CASSLFRETYEQYF.